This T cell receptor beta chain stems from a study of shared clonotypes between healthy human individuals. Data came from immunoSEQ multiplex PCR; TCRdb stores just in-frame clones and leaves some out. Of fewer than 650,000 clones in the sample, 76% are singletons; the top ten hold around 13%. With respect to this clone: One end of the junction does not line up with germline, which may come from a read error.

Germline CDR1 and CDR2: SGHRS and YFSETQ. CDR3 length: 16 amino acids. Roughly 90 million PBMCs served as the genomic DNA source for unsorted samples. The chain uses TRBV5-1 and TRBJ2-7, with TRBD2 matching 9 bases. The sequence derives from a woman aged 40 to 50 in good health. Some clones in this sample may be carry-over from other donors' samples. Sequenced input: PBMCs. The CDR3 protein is CASSTGIAGAPLGYDF. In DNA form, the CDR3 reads TGCGCCAGCAGCACGGGGATAGCGGGAGCCCCTCTGGGGTATGACTTC.